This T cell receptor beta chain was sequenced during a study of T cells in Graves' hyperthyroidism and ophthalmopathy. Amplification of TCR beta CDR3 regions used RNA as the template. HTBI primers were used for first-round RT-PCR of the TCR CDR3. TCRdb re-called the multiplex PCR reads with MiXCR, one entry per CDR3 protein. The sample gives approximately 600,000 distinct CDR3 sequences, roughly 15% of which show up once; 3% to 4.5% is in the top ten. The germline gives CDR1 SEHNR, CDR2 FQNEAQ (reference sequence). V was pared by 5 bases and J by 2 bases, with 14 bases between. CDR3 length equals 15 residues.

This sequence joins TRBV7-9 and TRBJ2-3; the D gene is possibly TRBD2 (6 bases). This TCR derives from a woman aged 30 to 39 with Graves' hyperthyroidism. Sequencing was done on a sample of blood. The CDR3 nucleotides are TGTGCCAGCAGCCAGCATAGCGGATTCACAGATACGCAGTATTTT. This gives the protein CASSQHSGFTDTQYF.